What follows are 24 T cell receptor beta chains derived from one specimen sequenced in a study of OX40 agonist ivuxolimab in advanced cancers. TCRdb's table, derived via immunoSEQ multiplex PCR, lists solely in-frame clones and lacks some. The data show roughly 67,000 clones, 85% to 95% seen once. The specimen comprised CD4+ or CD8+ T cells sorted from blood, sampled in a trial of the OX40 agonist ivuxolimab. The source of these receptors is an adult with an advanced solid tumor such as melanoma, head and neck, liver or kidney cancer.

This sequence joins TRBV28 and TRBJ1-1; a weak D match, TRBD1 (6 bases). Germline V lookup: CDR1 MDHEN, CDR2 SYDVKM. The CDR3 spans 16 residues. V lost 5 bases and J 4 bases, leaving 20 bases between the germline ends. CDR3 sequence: CASSRDRLTVGTEAFF. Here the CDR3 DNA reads TGTGCCAGCAGTCGAGACAGGCTGACTGTCGGCACTGAAGCTTTCTTT.

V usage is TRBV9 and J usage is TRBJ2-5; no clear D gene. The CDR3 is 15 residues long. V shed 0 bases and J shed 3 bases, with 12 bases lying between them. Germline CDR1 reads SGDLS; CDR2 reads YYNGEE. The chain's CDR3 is CASSVGLAFEETQYF. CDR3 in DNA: TGTGCCAGCAGCGTAGGCTTGGCATTCGAAGAGACCCAGTACTTC.

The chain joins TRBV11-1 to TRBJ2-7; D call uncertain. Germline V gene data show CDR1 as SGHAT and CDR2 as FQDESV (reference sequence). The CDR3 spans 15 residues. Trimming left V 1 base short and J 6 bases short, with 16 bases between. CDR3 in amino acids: CASSLVVGTSAEQYF. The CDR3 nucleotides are TGTGCCAGCAGCTTAGTTGTGGGAACATCTGCCGAGCAGTACTTC.

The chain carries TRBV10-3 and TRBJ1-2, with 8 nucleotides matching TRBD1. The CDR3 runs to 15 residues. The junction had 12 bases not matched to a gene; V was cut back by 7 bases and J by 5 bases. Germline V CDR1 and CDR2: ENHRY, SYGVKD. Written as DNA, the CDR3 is TGTGCCATCACCCTAGGGCAGACAGGGGATTATGGCTACACCTTC. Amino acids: CAITLGQTGDYGYTF.

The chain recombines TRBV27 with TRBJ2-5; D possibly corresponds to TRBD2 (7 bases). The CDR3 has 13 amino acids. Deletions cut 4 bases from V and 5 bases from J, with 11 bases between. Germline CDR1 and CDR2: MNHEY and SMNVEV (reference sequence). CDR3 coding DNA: TGTGCCAGCAGTTCGGGGGGCTCGGAGACCCAGTACTTC. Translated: CASSSGGSETQYF.

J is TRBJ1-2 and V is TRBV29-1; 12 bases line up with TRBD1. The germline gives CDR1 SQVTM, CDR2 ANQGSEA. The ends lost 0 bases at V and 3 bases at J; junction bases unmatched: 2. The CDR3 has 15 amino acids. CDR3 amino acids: CSVEEGQGAYYGYTF. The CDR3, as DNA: TGCAGCGTTGAAGAGGGACAGGGGGCTTACTATGGCTACACCTTC.

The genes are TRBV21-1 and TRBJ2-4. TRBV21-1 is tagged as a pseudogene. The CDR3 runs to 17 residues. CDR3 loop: CASSKEAGVCAKNIQYF. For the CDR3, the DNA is TGTGCCAGCAGCAAAGAAGCAGGAGTCTGTGCCAAAAACATTCAGTACTTC.

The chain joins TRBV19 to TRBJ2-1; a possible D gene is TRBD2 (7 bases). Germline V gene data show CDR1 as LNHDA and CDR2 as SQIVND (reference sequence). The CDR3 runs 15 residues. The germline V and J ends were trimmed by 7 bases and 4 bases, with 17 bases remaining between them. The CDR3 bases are TGTGCCAGTACCCCTCCAGGGGAGGGTTACAATGAGCAGTTCTTC. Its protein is CASTPPGEGYNEQFF.

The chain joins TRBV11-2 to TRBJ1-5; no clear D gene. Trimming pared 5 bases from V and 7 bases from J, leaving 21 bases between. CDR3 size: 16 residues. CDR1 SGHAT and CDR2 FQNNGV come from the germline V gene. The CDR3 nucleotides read TGTGCCAGCAGCCTAGGGTCACAAAGGGAGTCCCAGCCCCAGCATTTT. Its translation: CASSLGSQRESQPQHF.

CDR3 coding DNA: TGTGCCAGCAGCTTGAATATCTACGAGCAGTACTTC. Its translation: CASSLNIYEQYF. V and J are TRBV5-6 and TRBJ2-7; D gene ambiguous. The CDR3 length is 12 residues. Trimming cost V 1 base and J 3 bases, with 5 bases left between them. Germline-derived CDR1 and CDR2 are SGHDT and YYEEEE.

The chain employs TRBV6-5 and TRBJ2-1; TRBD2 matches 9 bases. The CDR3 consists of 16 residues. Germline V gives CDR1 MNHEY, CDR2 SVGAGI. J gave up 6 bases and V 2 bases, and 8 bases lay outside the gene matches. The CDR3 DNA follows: TGTGCCAGCAGTTACGAGGGCGGGGGGGCCATCAATGAGCAGTTCTTC. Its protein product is CASSYEGGGAINEQFF.

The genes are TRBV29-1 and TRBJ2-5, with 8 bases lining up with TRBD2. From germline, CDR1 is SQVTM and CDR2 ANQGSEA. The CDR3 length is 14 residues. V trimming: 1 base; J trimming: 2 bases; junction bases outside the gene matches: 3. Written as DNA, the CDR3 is TGCAGCGTTGAAGTAGCGGGGAATCAAGAGACCCAGTACTTC. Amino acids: CSVEVAGNQETQYF.

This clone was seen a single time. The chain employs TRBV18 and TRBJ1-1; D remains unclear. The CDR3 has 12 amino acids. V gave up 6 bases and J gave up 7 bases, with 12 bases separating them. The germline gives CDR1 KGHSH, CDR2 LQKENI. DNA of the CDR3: TGTGCCAGCTCCCTTTCAGGCCTTGAAGCTTTCTTT. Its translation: CASSLSGLEAFF.

The CDR3 sequence is CASSTLPGLAGTDTQYF. CDR3 nucleotide sequence: TGCGCCAGCAGCACCCTCCCCGGACTAGCGGGCACAGATACGCAGTATTTT. The chain combines TRBV4-1 with TRBJ2-3; 10 nucleotides line up with TRBD2. The CDR3 spans 17 residues. J was trimmed by 1 base and V by 5 bases; bases with no gene match: 9. CDR1 MGHRA and CDR2 YSYEKL come from the germline V gene.

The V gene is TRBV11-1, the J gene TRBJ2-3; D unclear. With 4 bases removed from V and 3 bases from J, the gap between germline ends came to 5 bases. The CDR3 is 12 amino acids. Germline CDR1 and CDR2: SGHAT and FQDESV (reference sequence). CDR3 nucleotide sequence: TGTGCCAGCAGCTGGGGTACAGATACGCAGTATTTT. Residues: CASSWGTDTQYF.

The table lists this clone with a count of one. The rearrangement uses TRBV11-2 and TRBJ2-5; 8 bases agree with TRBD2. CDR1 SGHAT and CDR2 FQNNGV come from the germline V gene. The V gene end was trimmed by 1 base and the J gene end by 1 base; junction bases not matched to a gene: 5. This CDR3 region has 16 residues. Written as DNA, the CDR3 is TGTGCCAGCAGCTTAGGGGTTGCGGGGGGCCAAGAGACCCAGTACTTC. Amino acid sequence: CASSLGVAGGQETQYF.

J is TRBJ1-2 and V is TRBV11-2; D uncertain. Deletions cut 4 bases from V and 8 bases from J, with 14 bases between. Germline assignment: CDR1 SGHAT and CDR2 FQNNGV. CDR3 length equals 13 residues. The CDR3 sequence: CASSSERLRGYTF. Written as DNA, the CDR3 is TGTGCCAGCAGCTCAGAAAGGCTGCGGGGCTACACCTTC.

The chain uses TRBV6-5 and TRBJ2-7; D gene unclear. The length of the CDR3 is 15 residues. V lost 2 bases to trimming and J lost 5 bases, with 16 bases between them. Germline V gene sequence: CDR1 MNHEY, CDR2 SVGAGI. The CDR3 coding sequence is TGTGCCAGCAGTTACGGTGGTCTACCACCCAACGAGCAGTACTTC. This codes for CASSYGGLPPNEQYF.

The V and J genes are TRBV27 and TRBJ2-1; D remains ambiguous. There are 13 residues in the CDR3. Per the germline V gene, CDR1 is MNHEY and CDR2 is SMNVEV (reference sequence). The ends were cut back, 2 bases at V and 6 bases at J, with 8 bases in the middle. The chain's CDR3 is CASSLLASNEQFF. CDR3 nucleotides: TGTGCCAGCAGTTTACTGGCTAGCAATGAGCAGTTCTTC.

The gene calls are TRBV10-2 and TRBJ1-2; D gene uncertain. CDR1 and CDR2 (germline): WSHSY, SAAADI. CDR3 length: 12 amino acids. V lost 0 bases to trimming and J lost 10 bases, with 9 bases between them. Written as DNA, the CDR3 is TGCGCCAGCAGTGAGTCGACCGGGGACTACACCTTC. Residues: CASSESTGDYTF.

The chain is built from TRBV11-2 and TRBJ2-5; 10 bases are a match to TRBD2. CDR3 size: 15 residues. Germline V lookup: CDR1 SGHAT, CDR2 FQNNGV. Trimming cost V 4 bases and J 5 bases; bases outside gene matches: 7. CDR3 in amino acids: CASSSGTSVRETQYF. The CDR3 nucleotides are TGTGCCAGCAGCTCCGGGACTAGCGTTAGGGAGACCCAGTACTTC.

The CDR3 coding sequence is TGTGCCAGCAGTGAATTGGCTGGGGCCGGTCAGCCCCAGCATTTT. Amino acids: CASSELAGAGQPQHF. The chain employs TRBV25-1 and TRBJ1-5, with D tentatively TRBD1 (5 bases). CDR3 size: 15 residues. Germline V gene data show CDR1 as MGHDK and CDR2 as SYGVNS. V was trimmed by 1 base and J by 6 bases, leaving 13 bases between them.

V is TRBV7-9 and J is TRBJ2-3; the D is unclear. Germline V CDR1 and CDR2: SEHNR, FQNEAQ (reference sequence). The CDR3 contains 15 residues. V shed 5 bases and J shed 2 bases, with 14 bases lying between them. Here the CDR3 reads CASSARAKYTDTQYF. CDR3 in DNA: TGTGCCAGCAGCGCCCGGGCGAAGTACACAGATACGCAGTATTTT.

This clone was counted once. CDR3 residues: CASSPYKNTEAFF. The CDR3 region has the DNA TGTGCCAGCAGCCCCTATAAGAACACTGAAGCTTTCTTT. This chain connects TRBV5-4 to TRBJ1-1; D uncertain. This CDR3 spans 13 amino acids. Germline CDR1 SGHNT, CDR2 YYREEE (reference sequence). V lost 4 bases to trimming and J lost 1 base, with 8 bases between them.